The clone carrying this T cell receptor beta chain came up many times. One entry per CDR3 protein, called by TCRdb with MiXCR from the 5' RACE reads. The sample lists approximately 76,000 distinct CDR3 sequences; under 15% were seen once. This sample was taken from a study of early T cells in non-severe SARS-CoV-2 infection. This CDR3 region has 12 residues. The V end lost 5 bases, the J end lost 3 bases, and 8 bases lay between the germline ends. The rearrangement links TRBV12-3 or TRBV12-4 to TRBJ2-7; a possible D gene is TRBD1 (5 bases). Sequences were obtained from whole blood. The sequence derives from an adult who was a healthcare worker with PCR-confirmed SARS-CoV-2 infection or an uninfected control (not recorded which). The CDR3 DNA reads TGTGCCAGCAGTGGACACCGCTACGAGCAGTACTTC. As protein: CASSGHRYEQYF.